This T cell receptor beta chain was identified in a study of long-term antiretroviral therapy in people with HIV. Study-wide context: The earliest samples predate the 2015 immediate-ART recommendation by about a decade.

The libraries were made with immunoSEQ v3.0 at survey level. Libraries were prepared by immunoSEQ multiplex PCR; TCRdb keeps only in-frame clonotypes and omits some of them. In the table there are 24,000 or so clones, approximately 86% of which are singletons. The germline gives CDR1 MNHEY, CDR2 SVGAGI. This CDR3 comprises 13 residues. Trimming left V 6 bases short and J 1 base short, with 9 bases between. This clone appeared a few times. Two or more post-ART PBMC samples, plus at least one pre-ART sample, were available for each donor. Samples held roughly 0.85-10 million cryopreserved PBMC before DNA extraction.

The specimen comprised unsorted PBMCs, sampled 1.9 years after starting antiretroviral therapy. J is TRBJ1-2 and V is TRBV6-5; no reliable D call. The TCR comes from a woman between 25 and 40 years old with HIV. The CDR3 nucleotides read TGTGCCAGCAGACCTCGCTTTAACTATGGCTACACCTTC. Residues: CASRPRFNYGYTF.